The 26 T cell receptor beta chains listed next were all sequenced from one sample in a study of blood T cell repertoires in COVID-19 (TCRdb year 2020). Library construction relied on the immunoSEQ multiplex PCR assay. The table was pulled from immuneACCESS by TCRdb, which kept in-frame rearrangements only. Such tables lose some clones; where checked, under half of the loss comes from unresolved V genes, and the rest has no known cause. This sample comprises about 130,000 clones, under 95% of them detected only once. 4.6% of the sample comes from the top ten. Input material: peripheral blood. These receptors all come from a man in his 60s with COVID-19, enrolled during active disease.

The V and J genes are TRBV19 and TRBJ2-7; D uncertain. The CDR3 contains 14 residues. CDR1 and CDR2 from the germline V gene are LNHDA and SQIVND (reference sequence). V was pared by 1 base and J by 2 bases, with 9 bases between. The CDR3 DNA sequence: TGTGCCAGTAGTATAGTTCACAGCACCTACGAGCAGTACTTC. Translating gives CASSIVHSTYEQYF.

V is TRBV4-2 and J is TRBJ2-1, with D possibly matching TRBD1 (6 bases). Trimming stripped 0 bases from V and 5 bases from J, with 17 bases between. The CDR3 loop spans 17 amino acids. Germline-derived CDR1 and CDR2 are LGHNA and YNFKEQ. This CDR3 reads CASSQEFIEGEHNEQFF. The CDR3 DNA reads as TGTGCCAGCAGCCAAGAATTTATCGAGGGGGAGCACAATGAGCAGTTCTTC.

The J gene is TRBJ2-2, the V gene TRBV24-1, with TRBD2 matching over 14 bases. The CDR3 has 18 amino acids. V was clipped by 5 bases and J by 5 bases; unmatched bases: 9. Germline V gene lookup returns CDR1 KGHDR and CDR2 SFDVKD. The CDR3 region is CATSAPGLAGAGTGELFF. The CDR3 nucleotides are TGTGCCACCAGTGCTCCGGGACTAGCGGGAGCAGGGACCGGGGAGCTGTTTTTT.

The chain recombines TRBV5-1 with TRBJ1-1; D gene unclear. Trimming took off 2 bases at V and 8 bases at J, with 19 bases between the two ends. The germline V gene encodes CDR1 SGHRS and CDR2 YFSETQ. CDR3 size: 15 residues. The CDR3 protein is CASSLLPRSVREAFF. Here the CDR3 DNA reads TGCGCCAGCAGCTTATTACCCAGGTCGGTTAGGGAAGCTTTCTTT.

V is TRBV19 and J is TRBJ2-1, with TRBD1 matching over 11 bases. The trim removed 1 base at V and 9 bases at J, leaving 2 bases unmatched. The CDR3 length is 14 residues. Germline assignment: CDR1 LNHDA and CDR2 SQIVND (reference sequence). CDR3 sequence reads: CASSIGTGGFEQFF. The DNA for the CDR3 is TGTGCCAGTAGTATAGGGACAGGGGGCTTTGAGCAGTTCTTC. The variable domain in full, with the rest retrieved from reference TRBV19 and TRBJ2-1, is DGGITQSPKYLFRKEGQNVTLSCEQNLNHDAMYWYRQDPGQGLRLIYYSQIVNDFQKGDIAEGYSVSREKKESFPLTVTSAQKNPTAFYLCASSIGTGGFEQFFGPGTRLTVL.

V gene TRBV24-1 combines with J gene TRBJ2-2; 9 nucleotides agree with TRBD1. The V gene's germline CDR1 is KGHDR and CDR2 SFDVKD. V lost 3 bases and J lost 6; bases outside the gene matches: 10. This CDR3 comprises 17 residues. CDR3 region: CATSDPDRDRVAGELFF. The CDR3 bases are TGTGCCACCAGTGATCCGGACCGGGACAGGGTGGCCGGGGAGCTGTTTTTT.

This chain's CDR3 is CASSLLAGPWSEQFF. Written as DNA, the CDR3 is TGTGCCAGCAGCTTACTAGCGGGTCCTTGGAGTGAGCAGTTCTTC. The rearrangement uses TRBV11-3 and TRBJ2-1, with 8 bases lining up with TRBD2. From germline, CDR1 is SGHNT and CDR2 YENEEA. The CDR3 runs to 15 residues. V shed 2 bases and J 9 bases; nucleotides not matched to a gene: 9. Supplemented by reference TRBV11-3 and TRBJ2-1, the full variable domain reads EAGVVQSPRYKIIEKKQPVAFWCNPISGHNTLYWYLQNLGQGPELLIRYENEEAVDDSQLPKDRFSAERLKGVDSTLKIQPAELGDSAVYLCASSLLAGPWSEQFFGPGTRLTVL.

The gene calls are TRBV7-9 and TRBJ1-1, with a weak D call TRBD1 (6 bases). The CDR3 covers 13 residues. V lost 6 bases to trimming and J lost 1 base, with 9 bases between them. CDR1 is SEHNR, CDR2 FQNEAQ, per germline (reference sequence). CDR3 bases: TGTGCCAGCAGAGGACAGACGAACACTGAAGCTTTCTTT. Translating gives CASRGQTNTEAFF.

CDR3 residues: CAISESGGFSTEAFF. The CDR3 DNA sequence: TGTGCCATCAGTGAGTCCGGGGGGTTTAGCACTGAAGCTTTCTTT. This chain uses TRBV10-3 with TRBJ1-1; D may be TRBD1 (5 bases). CDR3 size: 15 residues. V lost 0 bases and J 4 bases, leaving 12 bases between the germline ends. Germline CDR1 and CDR2: ENHRY and SYGVKD.

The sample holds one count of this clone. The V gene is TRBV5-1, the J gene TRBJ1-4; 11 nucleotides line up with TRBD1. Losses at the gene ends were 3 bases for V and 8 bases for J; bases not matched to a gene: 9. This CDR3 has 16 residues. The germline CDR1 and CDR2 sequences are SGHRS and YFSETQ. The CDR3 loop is CASSSSGTGGGEKLFF. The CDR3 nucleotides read TGCGCCAGCAGCTCCTCCGGGACAGGGGGTGGAGAAAAACTGTTTTTT.

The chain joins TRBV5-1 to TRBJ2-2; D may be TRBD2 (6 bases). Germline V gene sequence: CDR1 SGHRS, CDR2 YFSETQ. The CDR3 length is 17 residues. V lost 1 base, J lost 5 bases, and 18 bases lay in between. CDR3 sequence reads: CASSLLASRGRTGELFF. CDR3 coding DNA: TGCGCCAGCAGCTTGCTTGCCTCTCGGGGGAGGACCGGGGAGCTGTTTTTT.

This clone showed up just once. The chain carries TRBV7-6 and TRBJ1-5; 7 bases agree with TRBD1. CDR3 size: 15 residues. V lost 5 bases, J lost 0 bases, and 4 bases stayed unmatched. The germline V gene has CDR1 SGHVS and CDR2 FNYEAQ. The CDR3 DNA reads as TGTGCCAGCAGCCCCCGGGACAGTAGCAATCAGCCCCAGCATTTT. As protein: CASSPRDSSNQPQHF.

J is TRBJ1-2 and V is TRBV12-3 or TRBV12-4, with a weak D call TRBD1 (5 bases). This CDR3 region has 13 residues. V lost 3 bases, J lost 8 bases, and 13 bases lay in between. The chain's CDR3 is CASSLSREEGYTF. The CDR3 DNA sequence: TGTGCCAGCAGTTTGAGCAGGGAAGAAGGCTACACCTTC.

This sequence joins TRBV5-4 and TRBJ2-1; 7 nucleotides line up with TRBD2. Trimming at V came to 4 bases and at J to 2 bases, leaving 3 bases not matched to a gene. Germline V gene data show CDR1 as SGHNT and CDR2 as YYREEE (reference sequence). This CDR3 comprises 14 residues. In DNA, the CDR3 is TGTGCCAGCAGCCCAAGCGGGACCTACAATGAGCAGTTCTTC. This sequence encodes CASSPSGTYNEQFF.

CDR3 loop: CASSQMTGLDTGELFF. CDR3 nucleotides: TGCGCCAGCAGCCAGATGACAGGACTGGACACCGGGGAGCTGTTTTTT. The chain couples TRBV5-1 to TRBJ2-2; D possibly corresponds to TRBD1 (6 bases). The V end was cut by 4 bases, the J end by 3 bases, with 16 bases between. The CDR3 is made up of 16 amino acids. Germline V lookup: CDR1 SGHRS, CDR2 YFSETQ. Based on the CDR3 plus reference TRBV5-1 and TRBJ2-2, the full variable domain is KAGVTQTPRYLIKTRGQQVTLSCSPISGHRSVSWYQQTPGQGLQFLFEYFSETQRNKGNFPGRFSGRQFSNSRSEMNVSTLELGDSALYLCASSQMTGLDTGELFFGEGSRLTVL.

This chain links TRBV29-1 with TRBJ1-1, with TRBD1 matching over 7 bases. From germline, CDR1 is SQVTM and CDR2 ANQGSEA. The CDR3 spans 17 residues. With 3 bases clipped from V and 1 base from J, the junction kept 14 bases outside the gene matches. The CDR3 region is CSVEKTGDGWTNTEAFF. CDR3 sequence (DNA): TGCAGCGTTGAGAAAACAGGGGATGGCTGGACGAACACTGAAGCTTTCTTT.

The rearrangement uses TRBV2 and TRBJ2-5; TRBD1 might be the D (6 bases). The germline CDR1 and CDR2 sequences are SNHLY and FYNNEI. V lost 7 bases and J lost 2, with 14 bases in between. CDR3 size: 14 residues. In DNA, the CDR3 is TGTGCCAGCACCCAGGAAGGGACACAAGAGACCCAGTACTTC. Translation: CASTQEGTQETQYF.

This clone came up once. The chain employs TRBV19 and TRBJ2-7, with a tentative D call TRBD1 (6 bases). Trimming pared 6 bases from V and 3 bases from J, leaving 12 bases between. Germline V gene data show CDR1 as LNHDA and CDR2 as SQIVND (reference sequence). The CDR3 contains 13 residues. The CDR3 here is CASSSGTIYEQYF. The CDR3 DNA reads TGTGCCAGTAGCTCCGGGACAATCTACGAGCAGTACTTC.

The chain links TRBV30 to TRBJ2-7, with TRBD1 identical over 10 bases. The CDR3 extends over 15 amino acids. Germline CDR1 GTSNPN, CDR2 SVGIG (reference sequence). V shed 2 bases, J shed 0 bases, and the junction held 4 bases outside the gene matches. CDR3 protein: CAWSSGTGVSYEQYF. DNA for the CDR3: TGTGCCTGGAGTTCCGGGACAGGGGTCTCCTACGAGCAGTACTTC.

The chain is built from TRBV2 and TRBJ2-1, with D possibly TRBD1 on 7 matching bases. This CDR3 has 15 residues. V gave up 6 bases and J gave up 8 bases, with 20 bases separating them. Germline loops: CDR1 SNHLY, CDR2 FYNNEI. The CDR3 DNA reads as TGTGCCAGCAGGCGGGGACAGTCCTTCGGACATGAGCAGTTCTTC. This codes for CASRRGQSFGHEQFF.

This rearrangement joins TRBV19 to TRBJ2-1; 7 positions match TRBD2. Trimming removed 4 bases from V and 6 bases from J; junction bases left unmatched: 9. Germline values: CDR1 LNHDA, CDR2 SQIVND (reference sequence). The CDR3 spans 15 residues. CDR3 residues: CASSKGLRLGNEQFF. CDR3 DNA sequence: TGTGCCAGTAGTAAGGGACTAAGATTGGGCAATGAGCAGTTCTTC.

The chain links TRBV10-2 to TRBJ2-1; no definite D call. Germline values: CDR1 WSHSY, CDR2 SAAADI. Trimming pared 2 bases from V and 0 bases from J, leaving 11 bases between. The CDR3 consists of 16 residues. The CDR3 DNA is TGCGCCAGCAGTGAGGTTAGGAGACTCTCCTACAATGAGCAGTTCTTC. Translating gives CASSEVRRLSYNEQFF.

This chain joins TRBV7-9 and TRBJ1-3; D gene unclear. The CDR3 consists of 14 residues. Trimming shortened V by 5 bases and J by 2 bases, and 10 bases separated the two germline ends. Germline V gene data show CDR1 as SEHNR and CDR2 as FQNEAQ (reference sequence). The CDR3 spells CASSPRLTGNTIYF. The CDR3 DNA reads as TGTGCCAGCAGCCCTAGACTAACTGGAAACACCATATATTTT.

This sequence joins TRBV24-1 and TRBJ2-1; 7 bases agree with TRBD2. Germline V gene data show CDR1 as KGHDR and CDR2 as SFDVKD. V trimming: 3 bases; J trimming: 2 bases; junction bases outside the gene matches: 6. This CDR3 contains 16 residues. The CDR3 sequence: CATSDGGRETYNEQFF. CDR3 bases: TGTGCCACCAGTGATGGGGGGAGGGAGACCTACAATGAGCAGTTCTTC.

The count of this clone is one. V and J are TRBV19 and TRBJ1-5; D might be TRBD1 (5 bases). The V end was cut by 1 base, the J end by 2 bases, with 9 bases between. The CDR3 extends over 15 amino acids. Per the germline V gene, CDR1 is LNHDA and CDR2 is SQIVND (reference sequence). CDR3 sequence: CASSIAGGGNQPQHF. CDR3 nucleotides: TGTGCCAGTAGTATAGCCGGAGGGGGCAATCAGCCCCAGCATTTT.

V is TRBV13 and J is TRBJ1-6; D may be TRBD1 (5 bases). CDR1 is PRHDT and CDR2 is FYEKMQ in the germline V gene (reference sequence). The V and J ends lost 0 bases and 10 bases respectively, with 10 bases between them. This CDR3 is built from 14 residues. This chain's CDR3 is CASSLGQGASPLHF. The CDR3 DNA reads TGTGCCAGCAGCTTAGGCCAAGGGGCCTCACCCCTCCACTTT. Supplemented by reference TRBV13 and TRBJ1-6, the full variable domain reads AAGVIQSPRHLIKEKRETATLKCYPIPRHDTVYWYQQGPGQDPQFLISFYEKMQSDKGSIPDRFSAQQFSDYHSELNMSSLELGDSALYFCASSLGQGASPLHFGNGTRLTVT.